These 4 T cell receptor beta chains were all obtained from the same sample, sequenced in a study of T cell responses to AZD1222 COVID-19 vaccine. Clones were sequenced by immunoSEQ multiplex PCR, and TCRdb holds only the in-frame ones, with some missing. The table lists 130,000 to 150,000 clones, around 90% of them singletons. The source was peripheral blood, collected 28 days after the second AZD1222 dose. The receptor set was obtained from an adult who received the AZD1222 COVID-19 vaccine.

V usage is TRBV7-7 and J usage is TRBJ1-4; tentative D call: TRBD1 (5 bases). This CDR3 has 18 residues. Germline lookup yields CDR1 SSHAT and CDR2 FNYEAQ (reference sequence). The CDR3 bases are TGTGCTAGCTACCGTTACACAGGCGACTTCGCAACTAATGAAAAACTGTTTTTT. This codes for CASYRYTGDFATNEKLFF. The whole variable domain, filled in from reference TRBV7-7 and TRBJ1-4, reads GAGVSQSPRYKVTKRGQDVTLRCDPISSHATLYWYQQALGQGPEFLTYFNYEAQPDKSGLPSDRFSAERPEGSISTLTIQRTEQRDSAMYRCASYRYTGDFATNEKLFFGSGTQLSVL.

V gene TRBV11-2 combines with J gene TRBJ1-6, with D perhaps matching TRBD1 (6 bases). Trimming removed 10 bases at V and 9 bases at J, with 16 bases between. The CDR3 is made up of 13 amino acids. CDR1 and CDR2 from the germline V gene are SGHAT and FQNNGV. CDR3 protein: CATREQGSSPLHF. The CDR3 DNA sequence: TGTGCCACCAGAGAACAGGGATCTTCACCCCTCCACTTT.

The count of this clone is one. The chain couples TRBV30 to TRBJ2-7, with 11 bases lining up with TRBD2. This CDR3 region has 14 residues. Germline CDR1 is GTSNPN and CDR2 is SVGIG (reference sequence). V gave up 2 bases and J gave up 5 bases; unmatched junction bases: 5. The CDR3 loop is CAWSFLLAGDEQYF. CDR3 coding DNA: TGTGCCTGGAGTTTTCTACTAGCGGGAGACGAGCAGTACTTC. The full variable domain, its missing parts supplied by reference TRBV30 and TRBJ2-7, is SQTIHQWPATLVQPVGSPLSLECTVEGTSNPNLYWYRQAAGRGLQLLFYSVGIGQISSEVPQNLSASRPQDRQFILSSKKLLLSDSGFYLCAWSFLLAGDEQYFGPGTRLTVT.

The CDR3 spells CASRSLEANTEAFF. The CDR3 DNA reads as TGTGCCAGCAGGAGTCTCGAGGCGAACACTGAAGCTTTCTTT. The chain has TRBV27 and TRBJ1-1; no reliable D call. Germline CDR1 and CDR2: MNHEY and SMNVEV (reference sequence). V shed 6 bases and J shed 1 base, with 12 bases lying between them. The CDR3 has 14 amino acids.